Presented here are 3 T cell receptor beta chains from one specimen sequenced in a study of shared clonotypes between healthy human individuals. Profiled with immunoSEQ multiplex PCR; TCRdb holds only in-frame clones, not every one. The sample has fewer than 2.5 million clones; approximately 93% are singletons. What was sequenced was naive CD4+ T cells from PBMCs. Subset noted: CD45RA+ positively selected. The receptors were gathered from a man aged 18 to 30 in good health. Some clones in this sample may be carry-over from other donors' samples.

The rearrangement joins TRBV27 to TRBJ2-2; unclear D gene. The CDR3 spans 15 residues. The V gene's germline CDR1 is MNHEY and CDR2 SMNVEV (reference sequence). The V gene lost 3 bases and the J gene lost 0 bases, with 8 bases spanning the gap. CDR3 DNA: TGTGCCAGCAGTTTCGGGCAGCCGAACACCGGGGAGCTGTTTTTT. It is translated as CASSFGQPNTGELFF.

V is TRBV7-9 and J is TRBJ1-1; perhaps TRBD1 as D (5 bases). The V end lost 6 bases, the J end lost 5 bases, and 19 bases lay between the germline ends. The CDR3 totals 15 residues. Germline-derived CDR1 and CDR2 are SEHNR and FQNEAQ (reference sequence). CDR3 coding DNA: TGTGCCAGCAGGGCAATCCCGGGACTCGGGACTGAAGCTTTCTTT. It yields the protein CASRAIPGLGTEAFF.

The J gene is TRBJ2-3, the V gene TRBV30; 7 bases line up with TRBD2. Germline assignment: CDR1 GTSNPN and CDR2 SVGIG (reference sequence). The length of the CDR3 is 16 residues. The ends lost 0 bases at V and 6 bases at J; junction bases unmatched: 12. CDR3 residues: CAWSVGAGAPPDTQYF. CDR3 nucleotide sequence: TGTGCCTGGAGTGTAGGGGCGGGAGCTCCTCCGGATACGCAGTATTTT. The full variable domain, in which reference TRBV30 and TRBJ2-3 provide the parts outside the CDR3, is SQTIHQWPATLVQPVGSPLSLECTVEGTSNPNLYWYRQAAGRGLQLLFYSVGIGQISSEVPQNLSASRPQDRQFILSSKKLLLSDSGFYLCAWSVGAGAPPDTQYFGPGTRLTVL.